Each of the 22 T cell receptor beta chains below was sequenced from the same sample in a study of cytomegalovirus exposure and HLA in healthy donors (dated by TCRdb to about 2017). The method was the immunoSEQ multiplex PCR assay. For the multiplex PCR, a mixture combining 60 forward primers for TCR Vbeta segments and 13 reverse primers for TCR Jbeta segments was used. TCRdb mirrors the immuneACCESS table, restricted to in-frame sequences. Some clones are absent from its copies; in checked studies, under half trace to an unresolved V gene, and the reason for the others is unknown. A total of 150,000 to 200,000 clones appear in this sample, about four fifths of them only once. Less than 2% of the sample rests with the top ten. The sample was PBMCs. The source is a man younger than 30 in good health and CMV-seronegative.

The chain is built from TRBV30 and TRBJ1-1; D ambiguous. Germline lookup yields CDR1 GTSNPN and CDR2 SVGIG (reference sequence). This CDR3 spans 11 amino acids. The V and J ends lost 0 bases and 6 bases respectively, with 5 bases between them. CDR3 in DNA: TGTGCCTGGAGTGTACAGTCTGAAGCTTTCTTT. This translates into CAWSVQSEAFF.

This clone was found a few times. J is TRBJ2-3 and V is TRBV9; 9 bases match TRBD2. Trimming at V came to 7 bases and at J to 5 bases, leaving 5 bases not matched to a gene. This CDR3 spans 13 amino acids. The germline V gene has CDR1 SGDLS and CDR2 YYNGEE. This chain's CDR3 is CASASGGKDTQYF. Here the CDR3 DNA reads TGTGCCAGCGCGAGCGGGGGGAAAGATACGCAGTATTTT.

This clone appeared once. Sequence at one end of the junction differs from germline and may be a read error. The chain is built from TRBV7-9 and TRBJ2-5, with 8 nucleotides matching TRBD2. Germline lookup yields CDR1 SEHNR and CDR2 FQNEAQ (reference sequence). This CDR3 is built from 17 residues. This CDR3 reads CSSSPLSGGVKGETQYF. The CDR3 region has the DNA TGTTCCAGCAGTCCACTCTCGGGAGGGGTAAAAGGGGAGACCCAGTACTTC.

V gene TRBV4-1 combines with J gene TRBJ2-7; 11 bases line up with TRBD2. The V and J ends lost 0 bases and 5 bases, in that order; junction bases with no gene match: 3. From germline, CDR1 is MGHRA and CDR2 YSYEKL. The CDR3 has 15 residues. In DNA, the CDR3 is TGCGCCAGCAGCCAAGAACTAGCGGGAGCCCACGAGCAGTACTTC. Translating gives CASSQELAGAHEQYF.

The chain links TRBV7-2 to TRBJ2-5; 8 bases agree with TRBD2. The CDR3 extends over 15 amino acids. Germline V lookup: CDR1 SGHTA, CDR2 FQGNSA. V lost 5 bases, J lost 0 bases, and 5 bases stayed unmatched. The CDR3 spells CASSRGGLYQETQYF. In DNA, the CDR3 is TGTGCCAGCAGCCGGGGGGGATTGTACCAAGAGACCCAGTACTTC.

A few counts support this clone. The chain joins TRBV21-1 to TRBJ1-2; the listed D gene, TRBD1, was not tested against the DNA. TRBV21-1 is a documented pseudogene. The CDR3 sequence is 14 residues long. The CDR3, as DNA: TGTGCCAGCAGCAAACAGGGGTTTCCCTATGGCTACACCTTC. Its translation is CASSKQGFPYGYTF.

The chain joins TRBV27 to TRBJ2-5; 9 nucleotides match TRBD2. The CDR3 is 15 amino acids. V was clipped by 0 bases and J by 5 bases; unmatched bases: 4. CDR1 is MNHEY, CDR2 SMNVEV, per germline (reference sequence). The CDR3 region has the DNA TGTGCCAGCAGTTTATCGGCTAGCGGGGTCGAGACCCAGTACTTC. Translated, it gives CASSLSASGVETQYF.

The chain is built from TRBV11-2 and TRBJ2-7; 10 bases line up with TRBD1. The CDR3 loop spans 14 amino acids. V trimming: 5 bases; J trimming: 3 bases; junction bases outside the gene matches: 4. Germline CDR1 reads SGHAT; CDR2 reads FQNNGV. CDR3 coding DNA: TGTGCCAGCAGCCCACGGACAGGGGGCTACGAGCAGTACTTC. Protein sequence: CASSPRTGGYEQYF.

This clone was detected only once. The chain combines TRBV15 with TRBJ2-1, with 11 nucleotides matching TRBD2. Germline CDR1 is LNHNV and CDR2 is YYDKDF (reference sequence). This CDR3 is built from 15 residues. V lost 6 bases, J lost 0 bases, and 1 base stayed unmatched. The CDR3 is CATRLAGGSYNEQFF. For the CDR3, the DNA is TGTGCCACCAGGCTAGCGGGGGGCTCCTACAATGAGCAGTTCTTC.

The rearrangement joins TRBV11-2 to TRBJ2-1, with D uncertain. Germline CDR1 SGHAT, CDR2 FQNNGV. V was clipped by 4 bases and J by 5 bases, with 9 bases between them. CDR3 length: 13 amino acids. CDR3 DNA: TGTGCCAGCAGCTCGTACAGAGACAATGAGCAGTTCTTC. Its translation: CASSSYRDNEQFF.

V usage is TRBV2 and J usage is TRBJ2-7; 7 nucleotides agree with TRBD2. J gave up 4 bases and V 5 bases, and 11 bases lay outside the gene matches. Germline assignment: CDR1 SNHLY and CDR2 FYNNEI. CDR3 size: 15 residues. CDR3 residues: CASSQQAGRIYEQYF. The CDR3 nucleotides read TGTGCCAGCAGTCAACAAGCGGGACGGATTTACGAGCAGTACTTC.

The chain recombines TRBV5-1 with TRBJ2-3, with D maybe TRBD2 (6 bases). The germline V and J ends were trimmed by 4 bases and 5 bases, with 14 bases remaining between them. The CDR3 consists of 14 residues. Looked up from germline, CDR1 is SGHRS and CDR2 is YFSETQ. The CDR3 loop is CASSPRRSGDTQYF. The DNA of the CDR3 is TGCGCCAGCAGCCCCCGTCGTAGCGGAGATACGCAGTATTTT.

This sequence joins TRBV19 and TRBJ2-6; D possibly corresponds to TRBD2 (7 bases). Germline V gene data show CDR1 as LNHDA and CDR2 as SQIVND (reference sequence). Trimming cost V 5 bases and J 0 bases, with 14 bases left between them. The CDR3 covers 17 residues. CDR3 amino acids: CASSVGGPNSGANVLTF. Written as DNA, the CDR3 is TGTGCCAGTAGTGTGGGGGGGCCGAACTCTGGGGCCAACGTCCTGACTTTC.

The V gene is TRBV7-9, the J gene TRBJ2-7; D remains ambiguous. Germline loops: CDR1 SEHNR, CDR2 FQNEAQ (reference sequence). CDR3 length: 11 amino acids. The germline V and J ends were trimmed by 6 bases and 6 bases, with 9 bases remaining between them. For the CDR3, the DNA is TGTGCCAGCAGTTCGGGTTTCGAGCAGTACTTC. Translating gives CASSSGFEQYF. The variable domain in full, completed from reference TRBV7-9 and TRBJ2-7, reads DTGVSQNPRHKITKRGQNVTFRCDPISEHNRLYWYRQTLGQGPEFLTYFQNEAQLEKSRLLSDRFSAERPKGSFSTLEIQRTEQGDSAMYLCASSSGFEQYFGPGTRLTVT.

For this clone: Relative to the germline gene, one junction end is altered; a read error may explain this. CDR3 bases: TGTTCCAGCAGCTTACAGGGCGGGGAGCTGTTTTTT. Its translation: CSSSLQGGELFF. V gene TRBV7-9 combines with J gene TRBJ2-2; D perhaps matches TRBD1 (6 bases). The CDR3 is 12 residues long. Germline V lookup: CDR1 SEHNR, CDR2 FQNEAQ (reference sequence).

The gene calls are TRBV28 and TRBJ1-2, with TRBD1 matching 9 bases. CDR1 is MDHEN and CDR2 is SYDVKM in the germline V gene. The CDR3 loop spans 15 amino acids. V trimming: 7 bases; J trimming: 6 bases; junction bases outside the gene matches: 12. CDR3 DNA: TGTGCCAGCACTATCTACGGGACAGGGAGTAATGGCTACACCTTC. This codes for CASTIYGTGSNGYTF.

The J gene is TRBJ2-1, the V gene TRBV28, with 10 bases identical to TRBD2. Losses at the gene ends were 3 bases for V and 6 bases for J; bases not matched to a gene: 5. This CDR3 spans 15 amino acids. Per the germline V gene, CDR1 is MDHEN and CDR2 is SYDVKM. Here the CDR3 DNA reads TGTGCCAGCAGTTTTTTACTAGCGGGATTCAATGAGCAGTTCTTC. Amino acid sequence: CASSFLLAGFNEQFF.

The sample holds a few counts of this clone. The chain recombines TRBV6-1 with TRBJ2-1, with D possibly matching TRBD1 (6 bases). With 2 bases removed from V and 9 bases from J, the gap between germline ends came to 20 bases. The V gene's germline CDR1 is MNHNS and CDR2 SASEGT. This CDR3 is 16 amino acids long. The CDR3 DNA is TGTGCCAGCAGTGAACTACCGACACAGGGTACACTTGAGCAGTTCTTC. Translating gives CASSELPTQGTLEQFF.

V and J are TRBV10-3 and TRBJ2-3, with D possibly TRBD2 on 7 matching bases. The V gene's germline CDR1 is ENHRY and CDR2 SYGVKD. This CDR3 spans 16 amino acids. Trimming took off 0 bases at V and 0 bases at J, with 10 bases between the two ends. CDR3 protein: CAISESRGGSTDTQYF. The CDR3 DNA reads TGTGCCATCAGTGAGTCGAGGGGGGGGAGCACAGATACGCAGTATTTT.

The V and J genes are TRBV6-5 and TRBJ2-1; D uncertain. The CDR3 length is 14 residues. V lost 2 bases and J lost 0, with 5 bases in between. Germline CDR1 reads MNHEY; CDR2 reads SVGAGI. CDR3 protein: CASSYVDSYNEQFF. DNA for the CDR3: TGTGCCAGCAGTTACGTAGACTCCTACAATGAGCAGTTCTTC.

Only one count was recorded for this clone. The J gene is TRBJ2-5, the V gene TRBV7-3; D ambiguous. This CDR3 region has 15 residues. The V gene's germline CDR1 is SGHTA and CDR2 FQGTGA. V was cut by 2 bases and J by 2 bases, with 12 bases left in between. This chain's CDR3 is CASSLGSSRQETQYF. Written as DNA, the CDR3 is TGTGCCAGCAGCTTAGGGTCTAGTAGGCAAGAGACCCAGTACTTC.

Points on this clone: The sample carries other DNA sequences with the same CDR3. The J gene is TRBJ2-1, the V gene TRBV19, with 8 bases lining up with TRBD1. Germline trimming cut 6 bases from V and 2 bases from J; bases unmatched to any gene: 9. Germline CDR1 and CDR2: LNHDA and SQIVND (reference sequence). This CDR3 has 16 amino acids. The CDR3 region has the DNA TGTGCCAGTAGCCGATGGACAGGGAGAGCCTACAATGAGCAGTTCTTC. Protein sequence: CASSRWTGRAYNEQFF. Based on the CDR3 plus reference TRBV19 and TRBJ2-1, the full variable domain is DGGITQSPKYLFRKEGQNVTLSCEQNLNHDAMYWYRQDPGQGLRLIYYSQIVNDFQKGDIAEGYSVSREKKESFPLTVTSAQKNPTAFYLCASSRWTGRAYNEQFFGPGTRLTVL.